This TCR beta chain was retrieved from a study of T cells in women clearing cervical HPV infection. Overall study results and limits: Cases and controls were distinguished at AUC over 0.75 by richness and V genes.

Points on this clone: What it recognizes is unknown. With the read ending 3 residues before the CDR3 end, the germline J gene is used to fill in that end.

The V and J ends lost 5 bases and 6 bases, in that order; junction bases with no gene match: 15. CDR3 size: 17 residues. In germline, CDR1 is MNHEY, CDR2 SVGEGT. TCR beta CDR3 amplified by multiplex PCR from approximately 1,100 ng genomic DNA. The table came from immunoSEQ multiplex PCR; TCRdb's copy has only in-frame clones and leaves some out. The sample totals about 48,000 clones. This chain links TRBV6-2 or TRBV6-3 with TRBJ1-5; 8 bases match TRBD1. The specimen sequenced was blood buffy coat. The TCR originated in a woman aged 18-69 years with a cervical HPV16 infection that either progressed to CIN3+ or cleared (not recorded which). The part of the CDR3 DNA that was read is TGTGCCAGCAGTAATGGACAGGGCGATCCTCGGAGTCAGCCC. Translated, it gives CASSNGQGDPRSQP. The entire CDR3 sequence reads CASSNGQGDPRSQPQHF.